This T cell receptor beta chain was identified during a study of radiotherapy plus CTLA-4 blockade in lung cancer. Study observations and caveats: In blood, after radiotherapy plus ipilimumab, tumor-derived TCR clones expanded.

Details on this clone: The antigen remains undetermined.

The method was immunoSEQ multiplex PCR; TCRdb's version includes in-frame clones alone and lacks a portion of them. The data hold approximately 53,000 clones, with approximately 84% observed a single time. This CDR3 region has 17 residues. The germline CDR1 and CDR2 sequences are LNHDA and SQIVND (reference sequence). The J segment lost 5 bases and the V segment lost 7 bases, leaving 16 bases of the junction unmatched. V and J are TRBV19 and TRBJ2-2, with TRBD2 matching over 7 bases. This specimen was peripheral blood, taken from a patient treated with radiotherapy plus ipilimumab. The clonotype was recovered from a human donor with non-small cell lung cancer whose response to radiotherapy plus ipilimumab could not be evaluated. The chain's CDR3 is CASTSFGWAGETGELFF. The CDR3, as DNA: TGTGCCAGTACCTCCTTCGGTTGGGCGGGAGAGACCGGGGAGCTGTTTTTT.